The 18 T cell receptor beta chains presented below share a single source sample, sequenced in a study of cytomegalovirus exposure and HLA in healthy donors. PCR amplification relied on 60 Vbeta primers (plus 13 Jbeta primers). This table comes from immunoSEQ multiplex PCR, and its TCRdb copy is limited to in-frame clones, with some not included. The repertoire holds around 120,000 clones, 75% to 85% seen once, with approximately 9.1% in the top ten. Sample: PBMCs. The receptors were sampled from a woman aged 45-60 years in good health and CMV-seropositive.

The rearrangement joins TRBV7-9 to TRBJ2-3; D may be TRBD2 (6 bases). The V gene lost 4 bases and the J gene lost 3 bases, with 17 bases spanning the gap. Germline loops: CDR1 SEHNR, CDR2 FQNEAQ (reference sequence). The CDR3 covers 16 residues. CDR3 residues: CASSSPPRGLTDTQYF. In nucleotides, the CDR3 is TGTGCCAGCAGCTCACCACCGCGGGGTCTAACAGATACGCAGTATTTT.

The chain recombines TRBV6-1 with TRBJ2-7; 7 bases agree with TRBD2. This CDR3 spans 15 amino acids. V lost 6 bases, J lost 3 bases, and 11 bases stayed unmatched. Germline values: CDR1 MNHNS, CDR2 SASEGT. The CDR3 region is CASRRPSGGVYEQYF. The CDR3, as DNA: TGTGCCAGCAGACGACCTAGCGGTGGAGTCTACGAGCAGTACTTC.

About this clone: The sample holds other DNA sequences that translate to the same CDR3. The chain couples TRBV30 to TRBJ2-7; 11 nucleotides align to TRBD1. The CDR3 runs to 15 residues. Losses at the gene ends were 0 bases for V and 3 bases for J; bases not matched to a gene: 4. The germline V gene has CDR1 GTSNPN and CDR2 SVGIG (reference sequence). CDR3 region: CAWSVGQGAFYEQYF. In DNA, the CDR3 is TGTGCCTGGAGTGTAGGACAGGGGGCGTTCTACGAGCAGTACTTC.

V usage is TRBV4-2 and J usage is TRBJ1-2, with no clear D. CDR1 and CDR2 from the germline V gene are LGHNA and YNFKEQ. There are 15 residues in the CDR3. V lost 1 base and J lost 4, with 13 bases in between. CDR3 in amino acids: CASSQGEGGFYGYTF. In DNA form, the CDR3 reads TGTGCCAGCAGCCAAGGGGAGGGCGGGTTCTATGGCTACACCTTC.

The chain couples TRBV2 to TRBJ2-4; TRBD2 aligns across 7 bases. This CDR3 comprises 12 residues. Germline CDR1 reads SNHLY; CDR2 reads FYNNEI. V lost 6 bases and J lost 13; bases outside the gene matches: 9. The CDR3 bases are TGTGCCAGCAGCCCGTTCCGGGAGGCACAGTACTTC. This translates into CASSPFREAQYF.

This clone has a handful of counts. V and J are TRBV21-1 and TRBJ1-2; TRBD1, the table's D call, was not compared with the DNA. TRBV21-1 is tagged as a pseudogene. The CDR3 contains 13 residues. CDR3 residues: CASRSDRVSGYTF. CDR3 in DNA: TGTGCCAGCAGATCCGACAGGGTCTCTGGCTACACCTTC.

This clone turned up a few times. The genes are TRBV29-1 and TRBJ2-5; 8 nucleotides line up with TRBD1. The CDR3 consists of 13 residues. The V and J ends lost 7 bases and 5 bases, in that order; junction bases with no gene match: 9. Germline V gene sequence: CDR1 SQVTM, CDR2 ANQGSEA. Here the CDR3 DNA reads TGCAGCGCCGACCAGGGGGCGGACGAGACCCAGTACTTC. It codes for CSADQGADETQYF.

The chain's CDR3 is CASSPTGGGVDEAFF. CDR3 coding DNA: TGTGCCAGCAGCCCTACGGGAGGGGGGGTTGATGAAGCTTTCTTT. This chain uses TRBV7-3 with TRBJ1-1; D perhaps matches TRBD1 (6 bases). The CDR3 extends over 15 amino acids. Trimming pared 5 bases from V and 7 bases from J, leaving 20 bases between. Germline V gene data show CDR1 as SGHTA and CDR2 as FQGTGA.

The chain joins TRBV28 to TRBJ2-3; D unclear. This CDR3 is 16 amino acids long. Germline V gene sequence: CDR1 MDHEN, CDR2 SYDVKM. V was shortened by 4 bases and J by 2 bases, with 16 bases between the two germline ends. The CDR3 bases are TGTGCCAGCAGTTCACACAGAGTAGAGTACACAGATACGCAGTATTTT. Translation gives CASSSHRVEYTDTQYF.

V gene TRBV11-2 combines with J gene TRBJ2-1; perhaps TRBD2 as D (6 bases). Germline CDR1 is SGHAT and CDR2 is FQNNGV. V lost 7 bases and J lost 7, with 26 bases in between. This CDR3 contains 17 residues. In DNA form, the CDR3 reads TGTGCCAGCATCCCGTCCAAGTGGGGGGATTCCCGAAATGAGCAGTTCTTC. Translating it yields CASIPSKWGDSRNEQFF.

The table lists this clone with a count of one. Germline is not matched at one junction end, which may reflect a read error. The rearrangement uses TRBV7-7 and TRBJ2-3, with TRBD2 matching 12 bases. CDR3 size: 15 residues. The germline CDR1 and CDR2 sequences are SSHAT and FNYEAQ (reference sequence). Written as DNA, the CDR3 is TGTGCTAGCACCCCACTAGCGGGAGGCCAAGATACGCAGTATTTT. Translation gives CASTPLAGGQDTQYF.

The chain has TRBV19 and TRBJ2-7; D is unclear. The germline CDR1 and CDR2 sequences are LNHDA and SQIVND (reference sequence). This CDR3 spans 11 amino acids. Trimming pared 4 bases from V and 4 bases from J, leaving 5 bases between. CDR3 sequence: CASSTEYEQYF. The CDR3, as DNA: TGTGCCAGTAGTACCGAGTACGAGCAGTACTTC.

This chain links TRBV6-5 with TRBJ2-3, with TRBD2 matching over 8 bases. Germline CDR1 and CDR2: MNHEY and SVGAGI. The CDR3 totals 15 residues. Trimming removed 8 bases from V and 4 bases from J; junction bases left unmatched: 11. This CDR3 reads CASSQSGGGADTQYF. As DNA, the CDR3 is TGTGCCAGCTCCCAGAGCGGGGGAGGGGCAGATACGCAGTATTTT.

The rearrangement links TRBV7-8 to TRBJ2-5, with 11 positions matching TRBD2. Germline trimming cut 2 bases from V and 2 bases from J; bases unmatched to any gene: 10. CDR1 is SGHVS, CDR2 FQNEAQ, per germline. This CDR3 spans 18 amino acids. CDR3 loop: CASSLWGQTSGVQETQYF. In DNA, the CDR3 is TGTGCCAGCAGCTTATGGGGACAGACTAGCGGGGTACAAGAGACCCAGTACTTC.

CDR3 in amino acids: CASSLHPGQGRYGYTF. The DNA of the CDR3 is TGTGCCAGCAGTTTACACCCGGGACAGGGGAGGTATGGCTACACCTTC. V is TRBV27 and J is TRBJ1-2; 10 bases agree with TRBD1. The J segment lost 5 bases and the V segment lost 2 bases, leaving 8 bases of the junction unmatched. This CDR3 is 16 amino acids long. Germline loops: CDR1 MNHEY, CDR2 SMNVEV (reference sequence).

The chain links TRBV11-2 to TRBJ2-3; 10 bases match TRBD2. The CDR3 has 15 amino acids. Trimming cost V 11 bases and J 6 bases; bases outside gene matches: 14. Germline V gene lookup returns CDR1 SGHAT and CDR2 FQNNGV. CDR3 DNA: TGTGCCCACCGGCCAGCGGGAGGGCCGTTGGATACGCAGTATTTT. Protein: CAHRPAGGPLDTQYF.

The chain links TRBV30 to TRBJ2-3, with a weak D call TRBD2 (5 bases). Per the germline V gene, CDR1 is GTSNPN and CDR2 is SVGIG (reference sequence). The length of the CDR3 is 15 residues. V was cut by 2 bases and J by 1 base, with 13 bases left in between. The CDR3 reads CAWSTGESGTDTQYF. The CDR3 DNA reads TGTGCCTGGAGTACCGGGGAGAGTGGCACAGATACGCAGTATTTT.

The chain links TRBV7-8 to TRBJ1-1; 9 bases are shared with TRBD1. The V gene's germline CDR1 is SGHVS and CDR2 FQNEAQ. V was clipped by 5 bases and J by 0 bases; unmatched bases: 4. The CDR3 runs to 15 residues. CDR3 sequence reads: CASSLRTGVNTEAFF. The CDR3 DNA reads TGTGCCAGCAGCCTAAGGACAGGGGTGAACACTGAAGCTTTCTTT.